A selection of T cell receptor beta chains follows, all from one sample in a study of cytotoxic CD8 clonotypes in ibrutinib-treated CLL. Sequenced by immunoSEQ multiplex PCR; TCRdb stores in-frame clones only, minus some. This sample carries roughly 63,000 clones, less than 60% of them seen once, and the ten largest clones take roughly 14%. Source: PBMCs, taken after 12 months of ibrutinib treatment. Receptors originate from a human donor with chronic lymphocytic leukemia. CDR3s include the opening cysteine and the closing phenylalanine or tryptophan. The D gene is left open where the match is weak. Not all rows give a size; the values are once, few, many and, for expanded clones, a class.

TRBV12-5	12	-	TRBJ2-1	-	TGTGCTAGTGGCCTAGGGGCCGGGGAGCAGTTCTTC	CASGLGAGEQFF
TRBV7-9	14	-	TRBJ2-3	-	TGTGCCAGCAGCTTTGGAGGGGCCACAGATACGCAGTATTTT	CASSFGGATDTQYF
TRBV5-6	12	-	TRBJ1-1	-	TGTGCCAGCAGCCGATTGGTCAGCGGAGCTTTCTTT	CASSRLVSGAFF
TRBV18	14	TRBD1	TRBJ2-1	-	TGTGCCAGCTCACCACTCCAGGGGGCAAATGAGCAGTTCTTC	CASSPLQGANEQFF
TRBV11-2	14	-	TRBJ2-5	-	TGTGCCAGCAGCCTCGGGGTTCTAAAAGAGACCCAGTACTTC	CASSLGVLKETQYF
TRBV9	17	TRBD2	TRBJ2-3	few	TGTGCCAGCAGCGGACCGGGACTAGCGGTTTACACAGATACGCAGTATTTT	CASSGPGLAVYTDTQYF
TRBV7-2	15	-	TRBJ2-2	once	TGTGCCAGCAGCTTAGATAAGCGCGCCACCGGGGAGCTGTTTTTT	CASSLDKRATGELFF
TRBV11-2	14	-	TRBJ1-1	-	TGTGCCAGCAGCTCCATCGGCGGGAACACTGAAGCTTTCTTT	CASSSIGGNTEAFF
TRBV27	12	-	TRBJ1-6	few	TGTGCCAGCAGGACGGGAAATTCGCCCCTCCACTTT	CASRTGNSPLHF
TRBV20-1	11	-	TRBJ2-1	-	TGCAGTGCCACGGGGTACAATGAGCAGTTCTTC	CSATGYNEQFF
TRBV5-1	13	-	TRBJ1-2	few	TGCGCCAGCAGCTTGCGGATTTCCTATGGCTACACCTTC	CASSLRISYGYTF
TRBV18	15	TRBD1	TRBJ2-4	-	TGTGCCAGCTCACCGCCCCGGGGAACAGGGGACATTCAGTACTTC	CASSPPRGTGDIQYF
TRBV28	12	-	TRBJ2-7	-	TGTGCCAGCAGTTTAGGCGACTACGAGCAGTACTTC	CASSLGDYEQYF
TRBV19	14	TRBD1	TRBJ1-3	few	TGTGCCACCGGACAGGGAACGTCCGGAAACACCATATATTTT	CATGQGTSGNTIYF
TRBV29-1	13	-	TRBJ2-7	-	TGCAGCGTTGAAGAAGGGAAACCCTACGAGCAGTACTTC	CSVEEGKPYEQYF
TRBV4-1	17	-	TRBJ2-6	-	TGCGCCAGCAGCCAGCAAATCGGGCAGTCCTGGGCCAACGTCCTGACTTTC	CASSQQIGQSWANVLTF
TRBV19	19	-	TRBJ1-1	-	TGTGCCAGTAGTATAGCCCTCGGCCACATTCTCGTTATGAACACTGAAGCTTTCTTT	CASSIALGHILVMNTEAFF
TRBV6-1	13	-	TRBJ1-5	-	TGTGCCAGCAGTGACGTGGTTTTCGAGCCCCAGCATTTT	CASSDVVFEPQHF
TRBV9	13	-	TRBJ2-2	-	TGTGCCAGCAGCGTAGGGCCCCTCGGGGAGCTGTTTTTT	CASSVGPLGELFF
TRBV7-9	15	TRBD1	TRBJ2-2	few	TGTGCCAGCAGCTTGGGCGGACAGGGGTCCGGGGAGCTGTTTTTT	CASSLGGQGSGELFF
TRBV9	17	-	TRBJ2-6	-	TGTGCCAGCAGCGTACAGGGATTGGCATCTGGGGCCAACGTCCTGACTTTC	CASSVQGLASGANVLTF
TRBV11-2	16	TRBD2	TRBJ2-1	few	TGTGCCAGCAGCCTGGGACTAGCGGGACCCTACAATGAGCAGTTCTTC	CASSLGLAGPYNEQFF
TRBV6-1	15	-	TRBJ1-1	-	TGTGCCAGCAGTGATAAAGGGCTCATGAACACTGAAGCTTTCTTT	CASSDKGLMNTEAFF
TRBV7-2	15	-	TRBJ1-4	-	TGTGCCAGCAGGGCGGGCGGGGGGCCTAATGAAAAACTGTTTTTT	CASRAGGGPNEKLFF
TRBV5-1	15	-	TRBJ2-1	-	TGCGCCAGCAGCCTGGACGGGGGCTCCTACAATGAGCAGTTCTTC	CASSLDGGSYNEQFF
TRBV6-6	15	-	TRBJ2-2	-	TGTGCCAGCAGTCGACCGGGACCGAACACCGGGGAGCTGTTTTTT	CASSRPGPNTGELFF
TRBV27	20	TRBD1	TRBJ2-6	-	TGTGCCAGCAGCCAACGTGGGACGGGACAGGAAGTTTCTGGGGCCAACGTCCTGACTTTC	CASSQRGTGQEVSGANVLTF
TRBV5-6	13	-	TRBJ2-7	-	TGTGCCAGCAGCATCGGGACTGCCCCTCAGCAGTACTTC	CASSIGTAPQQYF
TRBV7-6	13	TRBD2	TRBJ2-5	-	TGTGCCAGCAGCTTAGCGGCGGGAGTGACCCAGTACTTC	CASSLAAGVTQYF
TRBV6-5	12	-	TRBJ1-5	-	TGTGCCAGCAGGACCTTCAATCAGCCCCAGCATTTT	CASRTFNQPQHF
TRBV10-1	13	-	TRBJ1-1	-	TGCGCCAGCAGTGATACAGTGAACACTGAAGCTTTCTTT	CASSDTVNTEAFF
TRBV28	15	TRBD1	TRBJ1-4	-	TGTGCCAGCAGTGAGCGAAGGGGGCGAGTTGAAAAACTGTTTTTT	CASSERRGRVEKLFF
TRBV4-2	18	TRBD1	TRBJ1-4	few	TGTGCCAGCAGCCAAGTAGGGACAGGGGATATTCTCGGGGAAAAACTGTTTTTT	CASSQVGTGDILGEKLFF
TRBV29-1	13	-	TRBJ1-5	many	TGCAGCGTCGAAACGGGGGTAAATCAGCCCCAGCATTTT	CSVETGVNQPQHF
TRBV5-6	14	-	TRBJ1-1	-	TGTGCCAGCAGCTATGGTTCCTCGAACACTGAAGCTTTCTTT	CASSYGSSNTEAFF
TRBV2	14	-	TRBJ2-5	once	TGTGCCAGCAGTGAACTTACGGCCGCCGGGACCCAGTACTTC	CASSELTAAGTQYF
TRBV4-2	14	TRBD2	TRBJ2-1	few	TGTGCCAGCAGCCCCCCCGGGACTAGCCGTGAGCAGTTCTTC	CASSPPGTSREQFF
TRBV5-1	17	TRBD2	TRBJ2-5	-	TGCGCCAGCAGCTTGGAGCTAGCGGGAGGGCCGGGGGAGACCCAGTACTTC	CASSLELAGGPGETQYF
TRBV5-1	15	TRBD1	TRBJ1-6	-	TGCGCCAGCAGCTTGGTAGGGACAGCCAATTCACCCCTCCACTTT	CASSLVGTANSPLHF
TRBV4-1	15	TRBD2	TRBJ2-5	-	TGCGCCAGCAGCCAGCTGGGACTACGCTCGGAGACCCAGTACTTC	CASSQLGLRSETQYF
TRBV5-1	14	-	TRBJ2-1	-	TGCGCCAGCAGCTTAAGGGACGGTAGCAATGAGCAGTTCTTC	CASSLRDGSNEQFF
TRBV18	16	TRBD1	TRBJ2-6	many	TGTGCCAGCTCACTTGGACAGGTCTCCGGGGCCAACGTCCTGACTTTC	CASSLGQVSGANVLTF
TRBV6-6	13	-	TRBJ2-6	-	TGTGCCACCCAACCGGGGCTGGTCCGGGGCCTGACTTTC	CATQPGLVRGLTF
TRBV7-8	14	-	TRBJ1-5	once	TGTGCCAGCAGCCCGTCAGGGAAGGACGGGCCCCAGCATTTT	CASSPSGKDGPQHF
TRBV6-1	12	-	TRBJ1-2	-	TGTGCCAGCGGGCTGGGGGGGTTTGGCTACACCTTC	CASGLGGFGYTF
TRBV6-1	13	-	TRBJ2-3	many	TGTGCCAGCAGTGAAGGACAGGCGGATACGCAGTATTTT	CASSEGQADTQYF
TRBV6-5	15	-	TRBJ2-5	few	TGTGCCAGCAGACCTACGACAGTCAGGCCAGAGACCCAGTACTTC	CASRPTTVRPETQYF